This TCR beta chain was observed in a study of cytomegalovirus exposure and HLA in healthy donors. Study information: A preliminary data release comprised around 85 million unique TCRs obtained from HLA-typed donors.

To note about this clone: What it recognizes is unknown.

Germline V gene lookup returns CDR1 MNHNY and CDR2 SVGAGI (reference sequence). This CDR3 is built from 15 residues. V dropped 6 bases and J dropped 1; count of bases not matched to a gene: 8. Study-wide results and limits: Donors belonging to an Asian-associated ancestry cluster reportedly showed fewer N-insertions in productive TCRs than the 666-donor mean, according to what a later analysis found. There were several of the most significant clusters that appeared linked to common viral pathogens in a later analysis.

Vbeta (60) and Jbeta (13) primers were used in the PCR. Authors' methods: The authors later counted roughly 76 million unique TCR beta chains, approximately 10 million of them shared. Assay: immunoSEQ multiplex PCR; the TCRdb copy retains only in-frame clones and omits some. V and J calls and clone size are copied from that table; D and trimming were computed from the DNA. The sample shows around 200,000 clones, 80% to 85% of them seen only once. The TCR was taken from a man aged 50-59 years in good health and CMV-seronegative. The chain couples TRBV6-6 to TRBJ1-1, with 7 bases matching TRBD1. Sequences were obtained from PBMCs. The DNA for the CDR3 is TGTGCCAGCAGCCCCAGGGACAGAGCGAACACTGAAGCTTTCTTT. It encodes CASSPRDRANTEAFF.